This passage covers 9 T cell receptor beta chains from one sample sequenced in a study of blood T cells in healthy people across ages. Primed by a sample-barcoded 5' primer and a J-beta primer mix, a second PCR proceeded for roughly 7 to 11 cycles. Each CDR3 protein is one row after TCRdb ran MiXCR on the 5' RACE reads. The table lists roughly 1,300,000 distinct CDR3 sequences, around 59% of them singletons. Sequencing was performed on blood. The receptors derive from a man between 18 and 29 years old in good health.

The chain links TRBV10-2 to TRBJ1-1; 9 bases align to TRBD1. J gave up 6 bases and V 10 bases, and 15 bases lay outside the gene matches. CDR1 and CDR2 from the germline V gene are WSHSY and SAAADI. CDR3 length equals 15 residues. CDR3 DNA: TGCGCCACCACAGTGGGTACAGGGGGCTTGGCTGAAGCTTTCTTT. Amino acid sequence: CATTVGTGGLAEAFF.

This clonotype was counted only a few times. This rearrangement joins TRBV20-1 to TRBJ2-5; 8 nucleotides agree with TRBD2. The CDR3 is made up of 14 amino acids. With 6 bases clipped from V and 2 bases from J, the junction kept 8 bases outside the gene matches. CDR1 DFQATT and CDR2 SNEGSKA come from the germline V gene (reference sequence). Written as DNA, the CDR3 is TGCAGTGCGCTACTTACTAGCGGACAAGAGACCCAGTACTTC. This gives the protein CSALLTSGQETQYF.

The sample holds one count of this clonotype. This chain joins TRBV24-1 and TRBJ2-2, with D uncertain. The DNA end favors TRBJ1-4, so the J call may be wrong. Germline lookup yields CDR1 KGHDR and CDR2 SFDVKD. This CDR3 is built from 9 residues. For the CDR3, the DNA is TGTGCAACTAATGAAAAACTGTTTTTT. This encodes CATNEKLFF.

The chain couples TRBV2 to TRBJ2-3; no reliable D call. The germline V gene has CDR1 SNHLY and CDR2 FYNNEI. The CDR3 has 11 amino acids. The ends were cut back, 7 bases at V and 4 bases at J, with 6 bases in the middle. CDR3: CASIVPDTQYF. For the CDR3, the DNA is TGTGCCAGCATCGTCCCAGATACGCAGTATTTT.

This clonotype was found a few times. The genes are TRBV5-1 and TRBJ2-1, with D tentatively TRBD2 (5 bases). Per the germline V gene, CDR1 is SGHRS and CDR2 is YFSETQ. The CDR3 sequence is 18 residues long. V lost 0 bases, J lost 5 bases, and 21 bases lay in between. DNA of the CDR3: TGCGCCAGCAGCTTGGTCGACTACCGCCTCGGTGGGAACAATGAGCAGTTCTTC. Translating gives CASSLVDYRLGGNNEQFF.

The genes are TRBV14 and TRBJ2-1; 8 bases fit TRBD2. Germline CDR1 SGHDN, CDR2 FVKESK. CDR3 length: 16 amino acids. J gave up 1 base and V 2 bases, and 4 bases lay outside the gene matches. The CDR3 is CASSQYTGGSYNEQFF. The CDR3 DNA reads as TGTGCCAGCAGCCAATACACGGGAGGGTCCTACAATGAGCAGTTCTTC.

A few counts support this clonotype. The J gene is TRBJ2-7, the V gene TRBV9; maybe TRBD1 (5 bases). This CDR3 comprises 14 residues. Germline V lookup: CDR1 SGDLS, CDR2 YYNGEE. Trimming took off 0 bases at V and 2 bases at J, with 9 bases between the two ends. The CDR3 DNA follows: TGTGCCAGCAGCGTAGAGTCAGGGACCTACGAGCAGTACTTC. Encoded protein: CASSVESGTYEQYF. Looking up the rest from reference TRBV9 and TRBJ2-7 gives the full variable domain: DSGVTQTPKHLITATGQRVTLRCSPRSGDLSVYWYQQSLDQGLQFLIQYYNGEERAKGNILERFSAQQFPDLHSELNLSSLELGDSALYFCASSVESGTYEQYFGPGTRLTVT.

This chain uses TRBV12-3 or TRBV12-4 with TRBJ2-3; TRBD2 aligns across 9 bases. Losses at the gene ends were 8 bases for V and 0 bases for J; bases not matched to a gene: 6. There are 15 residues in the CDR3. CDR3 sequence (DNA): TGTGCCAGCGGGATAGCGGGGGCTAGCACAGATACGCAGTATTTT. It yields the protein CASGIAGASTDTQYF.

This rearrangement joins TRBV3-1 to TRBJ1-4; D call uncertain. The ends were cut back, 7 bases at V and 7 bases at J, with 19 bases in the middle. Germline lookup yields CDR1 LGHDT and CDR2 YNNKEL (reference sequence). The CDR3 runs 15 residues. DNA of the CDR3: TGTGCCAGCACCATGGAGGGCCTGAGAGGTGAAAAACTGTTTTTT. As protein: CASTMEGLRGEKLFF. The full variable domain, in which reference TRBV3-1 and TRBJ1-4 provide the parts outside the CDR3, is DTAVSQTPKYLVTQMGNDKSIKCEQNLGHDTMYWYKQDSKKFLKIMFSYNNKELIINETVPNRFSPKSPDKAHLNLHINSLELGDSAVYFCASTMEGLRGEKLFFGSGTQLSVL.